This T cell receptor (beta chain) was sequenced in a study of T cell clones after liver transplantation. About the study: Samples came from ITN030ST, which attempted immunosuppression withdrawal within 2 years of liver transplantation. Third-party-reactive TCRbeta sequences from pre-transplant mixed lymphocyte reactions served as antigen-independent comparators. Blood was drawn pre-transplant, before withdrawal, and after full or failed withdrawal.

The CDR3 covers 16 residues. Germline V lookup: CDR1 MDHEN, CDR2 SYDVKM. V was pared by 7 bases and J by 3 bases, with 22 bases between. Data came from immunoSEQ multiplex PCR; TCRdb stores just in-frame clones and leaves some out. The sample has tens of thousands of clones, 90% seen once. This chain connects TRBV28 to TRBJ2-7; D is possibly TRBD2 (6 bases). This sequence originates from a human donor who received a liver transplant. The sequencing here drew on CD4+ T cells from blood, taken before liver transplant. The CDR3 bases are TGTGCCAGCATCCCGGGGGAGTCCGCGGAGTACTACGAGCAGTACTTC. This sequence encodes CASIPGESAEYYEQYF.